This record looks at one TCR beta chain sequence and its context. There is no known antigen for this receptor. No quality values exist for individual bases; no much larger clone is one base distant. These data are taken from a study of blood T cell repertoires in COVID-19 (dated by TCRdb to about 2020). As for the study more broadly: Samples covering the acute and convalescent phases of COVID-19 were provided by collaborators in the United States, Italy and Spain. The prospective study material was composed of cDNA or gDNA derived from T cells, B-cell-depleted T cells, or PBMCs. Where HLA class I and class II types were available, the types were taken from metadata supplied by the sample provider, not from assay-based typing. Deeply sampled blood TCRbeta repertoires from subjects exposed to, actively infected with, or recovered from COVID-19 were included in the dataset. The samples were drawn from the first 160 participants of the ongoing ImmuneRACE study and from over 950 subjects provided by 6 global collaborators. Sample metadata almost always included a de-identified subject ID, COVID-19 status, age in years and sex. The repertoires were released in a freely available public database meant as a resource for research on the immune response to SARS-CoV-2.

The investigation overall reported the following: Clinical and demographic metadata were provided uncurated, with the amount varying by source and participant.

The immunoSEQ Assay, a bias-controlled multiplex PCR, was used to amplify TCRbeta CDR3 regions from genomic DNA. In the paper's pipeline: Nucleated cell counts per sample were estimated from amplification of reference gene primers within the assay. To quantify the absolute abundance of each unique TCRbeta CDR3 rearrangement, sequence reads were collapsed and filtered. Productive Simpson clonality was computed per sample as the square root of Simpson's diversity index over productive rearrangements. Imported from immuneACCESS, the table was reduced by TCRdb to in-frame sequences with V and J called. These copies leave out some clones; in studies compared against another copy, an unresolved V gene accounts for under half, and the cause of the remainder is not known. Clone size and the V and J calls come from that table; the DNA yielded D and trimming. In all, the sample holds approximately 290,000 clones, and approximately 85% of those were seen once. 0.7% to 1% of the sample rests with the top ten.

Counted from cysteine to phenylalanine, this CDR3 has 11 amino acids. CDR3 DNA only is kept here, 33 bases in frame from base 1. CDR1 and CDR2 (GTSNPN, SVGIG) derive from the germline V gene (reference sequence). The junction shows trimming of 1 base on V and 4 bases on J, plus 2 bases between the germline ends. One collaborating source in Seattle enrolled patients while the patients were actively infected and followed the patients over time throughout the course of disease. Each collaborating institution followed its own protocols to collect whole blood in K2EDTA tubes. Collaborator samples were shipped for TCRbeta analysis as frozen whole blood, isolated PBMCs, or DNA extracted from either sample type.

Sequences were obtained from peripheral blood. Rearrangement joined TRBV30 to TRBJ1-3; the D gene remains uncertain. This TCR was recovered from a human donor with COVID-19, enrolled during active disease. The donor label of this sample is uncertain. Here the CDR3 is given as CAWSAGNTIYF. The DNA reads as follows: TGTGCCTGGAGTGCGGGAAACACCATATATTTT.